This TCR beta chain was sequenced during a study of shared clonotypes between healthy human individuals. On the study more broadly: Donors consisted of two women and three men between 18 and 49. Study findings and constraints: Rarefaction revealed incomplete sorted-subset sequencing despite large depth.

Concerning this clone itself: Antigen: not known.

Researchers ran the assay at a deep level. Original data processing: Junction-only sequences produced by ImmunoSEQ had no quality scores, so filtering differed. The method was immunoSEQ multiplex PCR; TCRdb's version includes in-frame clones alone and lacks a portion of them. V, J and clone size reflect that table, while D and trimming were determined from the DNA. This table has over 2 million clones, roughly 90% appearing once. The V end lost 4 bases, the J end lost 1 base, and 13 bases lay between the germline ends. From germline, CDR1 is MNHNS and CDR2 SASEGT. This CDR3 spans 15 amino acids. Sequencing was performed on naive CD4+ T cells from PBMCs. Sample subset: CD45RA+ positively selected. This sequence was found in a man younger than 35 in good health. Some clones in this sample may be carry-over from other donors' samples. V and J are TRBV6-1 and TRBJ1-1; perhaps TRBD1 as D (5 bases). The CDR3 reads CASSGVYGANTEAFF. For the CDR3, the DNA is TGTGCCAGCAGTGGTGTATATGGGGCGAACACTGAAGCTTTCTTT.